A selection of T cell receptor beta chains follows, all from one sample in a study of T cells in Graves' hyperthyroidism and ophthalmopathy. TCRdb independently ran MiXCR on the multiplex PCR reads; one entry per CDR3 protein. This table has just over 550,000 distinct CDR3 sequences, just over 45% appearing once. The material sequenced was peripheral blood or thyroid tissue (not recorded which). These receptors all stem from a woman aged 18-30 years with Graves' hyperthyroidism. Each CDR3 is given with its conserved first and last residue. A D gene is named only where the DNA matches it firmly. Clone sizes are given selectively: once, few, many, or a class where the clone is expanded.

d_gene,v_gene,j_gene,abundance,CDR3aa,CDR3nt
-,TRBV7-9,TRBJ2-5,few,CASSPDWRETQYF,TGTGCCAGCAGCCCCGACTGGAGGGAGACCCAGTACTTC
-,TRBV15,TRBJ1-2,-,CATSRDLGNTF,TGTGCCACCAGCAGAGATCTGGGGAACACCTTC
-,TRBV7-9,TRBJ1-1,many,CASSVTGNWAEAFF,TGTGCCAGCAGCGTAACAGGGAACTGGGCTGAAGCTTTCTTT
-,TRBV29-1,TRBJ1-4,-,CSASDPQSTNEKQFF,TGCAGCGCCTCGGACCCGCAATCAACTAATGAAAAACAGTTTTTT
-,TRBV10-3,TRBJ2-7,-,CTSSRKQDYEQYF,TGTACCAGCAGTCGGAAACAAGATTACGAGCAGTACTTC
TRBD1,TRBV19,TRBJ1-1,few,CASSRTGANTEAFF,TGTGCCAGTAGCCGGACAGGCGCGAACACTGAAGCTTTCTTT
TRBD1,TRBV6-5,TRBJ2-7,-,CASSSGQGMQYF,TGTGCCAGCAGTTCCGGACAGGGGATGCAGTACTTC
-,TRBV6-6,TRBJ1-1,-,CASSYRGETEAFF,TGTGCCAGCAGTTACAGGGGGGAAACTGAAGCTTTCTTT
-,TRBV29-1,TRBJ1-1,-,CSLSGGANTEAFF,TGCAGCTTATCGGGTGGGGCGAACACTGAAGCTTTCTTT
TRBD1,TRBV2,TRBJ2-7,many,CASSRDSSYEQYF,TGTGCCAGCAGCCGGGACAGCTCCTACGAGCAGTACTTC
-,TRBV7-2,TRBJ2-5,many,CASSLARTQETQYF,TGTGCCAGCAGCTTAGCACGGACGCAAGAGACCCAGTACTTC
-,TRBV15,TRBJ2-6,-,CATSSLGAGANVLTF,TGTGCCACCAGCAGCTTGGGGGCTGGGGCCAACGTCCTGACTTTC
-,TRBV12-3/TRBV12-4,TRBJ1-2,many,CASSFSQANYGYTF,TGTGCCAGCAGTTTCTCCCAGGCAAACTATGGCTACACCTTC
TRBD1,TRBV5-1,TRBJ1-4,-,CASSLPDRADEKLFF,TGCGCCAGCAGCTTGCCGGACAGGGCAGATGAAAAACTGTTTTTT
-,TRBV7-3,TRBJ2-5,-,CASSTLGASGRTQYF,TGTGCCAGCAGCACGCTGGGGGCTAGCGGCCGGACCCAGTACTTC
TRBD1,TRBV24-1,TRBJ2-2,-,CATSAWTGGPGELFF,TGTGCCACCAGTGCTTGGACAGGGGGCCCCGGGGAGCTGTTTTTT
-,TRBV7-6,TRBJ1-1,many,CASARLAGGLGTEAFF,TGTGCCAGCGCAAGGTTAGCGGGGGGCCTAGGCACTGAAGCTTTCTTT
-,TRBV14,TRBJ2-1,-,CASRPDGGEQFF,TGTGCCAGCAGGCCCGACGGGGGTGAGCAGTTCTTC
-,TRBV30,TRBJ1-2,few,CAWILTGGGYTF,TGTGCCTGGATATTGACGGGCGGTGGCTACACCTTC
-,TRBV7-2,TRBJ2-7,few,CASSSYRESSYEQYF,TGTGCCAGCAGCTCATACAGGGAATCCTCCTACGAGCAGTACTTC
-,TRBV15,TRBJ2-6,once,CATSSLGSTSSGANVLTF,TGTGCCACCAGCAGCTTAGGGTCCACAAGCTCTGGGGCCAACGTCCTGACTTTC
TRBD1,TRBV19,TRBJ2-7,-,CASRGQIDEQYF,TGTGCCAGTAGGGGACAGATTGATGAGCAGTACTTC
-,TRBV2,TRBJ1-2,many,CAERQGLGYTF,TGTGCGGAGCGGCAGGGCCTTGGCTACACCTTC
-,TRBV25-1,TRBJ1-1,-,CASSPPGRLNTEAFF,TGTGCCAGCTCACCCCCGGGGAGATTGAACACTGAAGCTTTCTTT
-,TRBV10-3,TRBJ1-5,many,CAISEGHNQPQHF,TGTGCCATCAGTGAGGGTCACAATCAGCCCCAGCATTTT
TRBD2,TRBV7-2,TRBJ2-7,-,CASSPSSGATYEQYF,TGTGCCAGCAGCCCCTCTAGCGGAGCAACCTACGAGCAGTACTTC
-,TRBV24-1,TRBJ1-5,-,CATSDPNQGSNQPQHF,TGTGCCACCAGTGATCCAAATCAGGGTTCCAATCAGCCCCAGCATTTT
-,TRBV7-9,TRBJ1-1,few,CASSAPGSSEAFF,TGTGCCAGCAGCGCCCCGGGCTCATCTGAAGCTTTCTTT
-,TRBV20-1,TRBJ1-3,-,CSAFSTVANTIYF,TGCAGTGCTTTTTCGACAGTGGCAAACACCATATATTTT
-,TRBV7-2,TRBJ2-7,few,CASSLGGGTPSYEQYF,TGTGCCAGCAGCTTAGGAGGCGGGACCCCTTCCTACGAGCAGTACTTC
-,TRBV29-1,TRBJ1-2,few,CSVEKDKLYGYTF,TGCAGCGTTGAAAAGGACAAGCTCTATGGCTACACCTTC
-,TRBV9,TRBJ2-2,many,CASSAGTGELFF,TGTGCCAGCAGCGCGGGGACCGGGGAGCTGTTTTTT
-,TRBV29-1,TRBJ2-7,many,CSVEDVPYEQYF,TGCAGCGTCGAGGACGTACCCTACGAGCAGTACTTC
-,TRBV7-6,TRBJ1-1,-,CASSLEPVTEAFF,TGTGCCAGCAGCTTAGAGCCGGTGACTGAAGCTTTCTTT
-,TRBV20-1,TRBJ2-7,-,CSALGWEESKYEQYF,TGCAGTGCCCTCGGGTGGGAGGAGAGCAAGTACGAGCAGTACTTC
-,TRBV2,TRBJ1-6,-,CASSGGGSPLHF,TGTGCCAGCAGTGGGGGAGGATCACCCCTCCACTTT
TRBD1,TRBV2,TRBJ1-2,-,CASRLLESQGDRNGYTF,TGTGCCAGCAGGTTATTGGAAAGCCAAGGGGACAGAAATGGCTACACCTTC
-,TRBV5-4,TRBJ1-4,-,CASSQGRLNEKLFF,TGTGCCAGCAGCCAAGGCAGGTTAAATGAAAAACTGTTTTTT
TRBD2,TRBV10-3,TRBJ2-5,-,CAISSGLAAQETQYF,TGTGCCATCAGTTCGGGACTAGCGGCTCAAGAGACCCAGTACTTC
TRBD1,TRBV10-3,TRBJ1-3,many,CAISESGTGRLSGNTIYF,TGTGCCATCAGTGAGTCCGGGACAGGGCGACTCTCTGGAAACACCATATATTTT
-,TRBV2,TRBJ1-4,-,CASSEGGGSNEKLSF,TGTGCCAGCAGTGAAGGCGGGGGATCTAATGAAAAACTGTCTTTT
TRBD2,TRBV7-2,TRBJ2-7,-,CASSLSSGGVGEQYF,TGTGCCAGCAGCTTGTCTAGCGGAGGAGTAGGGGAGCAGTACTTC
TRBD1,TRBV25-1,TRBJ1-2,-,CARQGRNYGYTF,TGTGCCAGACAGGGGCGGAACTATGGCTACACCTTC
TRBD1,TRBV9,TRBJ2-7,-,CASSGQGMVIEQYF,TGTGCCAGCAGCGGACAGGGGATGGTAATCGAGCAGTACTTC
-,TRBV4-3,TRBJ1-1,-,CASSHRGTNTEAFF,TGCGCCAGCAGCCACAGAGGGACGAACACTGAAGCTTTCTTT
TRBD2,TRBV7-9,TRBJ2-7,-,CASTEREVDEQYF,TGTGCCAGCACCGAGCGGGAGGTGGACGAGCAGTACTTC
-,TRBV7-2,TRBJ1-2,-,CASGLIGTRGYTF,TGTGCCAGCGGACTTATAGGAACCCGAGGCTACACCTTC
-,TRBV12-3/TRBV12-4,TRBJ2-5,-,CASSPIGGAGETQYF,TGTGCCAGCAGTCCGATTGGCGGAGCGGGCGAGACCCAGTACTTC
-,TRBV7-3,TRBJ1-2,-,CASSYSGRQAEGYGYTF,TGTGCCAGCAGTTACTCGGGACGGCAGGCGGAGGGCTATGGCTACACCTTC
TRBD1,TRBV29-1,TRBJ1-2,many,CSAGQGAYYGYTF,TGCAGCGCCGGACAGGGGGCTTACTATGGCTACACCTTC
-,TRBV7-2,TRBJ1-2,-,CASSLLAYGYTF,TGTGCCAGCAGCTTACTCGCCTATGGCTACACCTTC
-,TRBV25-1,TRBJ2-5,-,CASSEYGEIVETQYF,TGTGCCAGCAGTGAATATGGGGAGATTGTCGAGACCCAGTACTTC
-,TRBV25-1,TRBJ2-5,many,CASSERLIRGGETQYF,TGTGCCAGCAGTGAAAGGTTGATCAGGGGAGGAGAGACCCAGTACTTC
-,TRBV29-1,TRBJ2-7,-,CSVSTVWGEQYF,TGCAGCGTTTCGACAGTTTGGGGCGAGCAGTACTTC
TRBD1,TRBV2,TRBJ1-5,many,CASSVWTGRNQPQHF,TGTGCCAGCAGTGTCTGGACAGGGAGGAATCAGCCCCAGCATTTT
TRBD1,TRBV11-2,TRBJ1-6,few,CASSGQGVDSPLHF,TGTGCCAGCAGCGGACAGGGGGTTGATTCACCCCTCCACTTT
TRBD1,TRBV10-3,TRBJ1-1,-,CASTVTGGTNTEAFF,TGTGCCAGCACTGTGACAGGGGGCACGAACACTGAAGCTTTCTTT
-,TRBV2,TRBJ2-2,many,CASSENPRAGELFF,TGTGCCAGCAGTGAAAACCCTAGGGCCGGGGAGCTGTTTTTT